The rows below give T cell receptor beta chains drawn from one sample of a study of blood T cell repertoires in COVID-19. Some clones are missing from TCRdb's copy, which holds only in-frame ones; the method was immunoSEQ multiplex PCR. The table shows around 150,000 clones, with roughly 85% occurring only once. Sequencing input: peripheral blood. All receptors come from a man aged 65-85 years with acute or convalescent COVID-19. The CDR3 runs from the conserved cysteine through the conserved F or W. The order of the fields is D gene, V gene, CDR3 length, J gene, clone size, CDR3 protein, CDR3 DNA. D genes are given only for firm matches. A row's size may be missing; if present it is once, few, many or a size class.

d_call: TRBD2; v_call: TRBV12-5; cdr3_length: 13; j_call: TRBJ2-5; clone_size: NA; cdr3_aa: CASGSGLAETQYF; cdr3_nt: TGTGCTAGTGGTTCTGGACTAGCAGAGACCCAGTACTTC
d_call: TRBD2; v_call: TRBV9; cdr3_length: 15; j_call: TRBJ2-7; clone_size: NA; cdr3_aa: CASSPRLAATYEQYF; cdr3_nt: TGTGCCAGCAGCCCCCGGCTAGCGGCTACCTACGAGCAGTACTTC
d_call: NA; v_call: TRBV11-2; cdr3_length: 13; j_call: TRBJ2-5; clone_size: NA; cdr3_aa: CASSLGSQETQYF; cdr3_nt: TGTGCCAGCAGCTTAGGCAGCCAAGAGACCCAGTACTTC
d_call: NA; v_call: TRBV12-5; cdr3_length: 13; j_call: TRBJ2-5; clone_size: NA; cdr3_aa: CASGLVGGETQYF; cdr3_nt: TGTGCTAGTGGTTTGGTAGGGGGAGAGACCCAGTACTTC
d_call: NA; v_call: TRBV19; cdr3_length: 15; j_call: TRBJ1-4; clone_size: few; cdr3_aa: CASSTQASTNEKLFF; cdr3_nt: TGTGCCAGTAGTACCCAGGCGTCAACTAATGAAAAACTGTTTTTT
d_call: NA; v_call: TRBV4-1; cdr3_length: 16; j_call: TRBJ2-3; clone_size: NA; cdr3_aa: CASSQLAKSRTDTQYF; cdr3_nt: TGCGCCAGCAGCCAACTCGCGAAAAGCCGCACAGATACGCAGTATTTT
d_call: TRBD2; v_call: TRBV24-1; cdr3_length: 22; j_call: TRBJ2-5; clone_size: once; cdr3_aa: CATSGASKRLAGGRSTQETQYF; cdr3_nt: TGTGCCACCAGTGGGGCCAGTAAACGGTTAGCGGGAGGCCGCAGTACCCAAGAGACCCAGTACTTC
d_call: TRBD2; v_call: TRBV6-5; cdr3_length: 13; j_call: TRBJ2-7; clone_size: NA; cdr3_aa: CASFGDYPGEQYF; cdr3_nt: TGTGCCTCCTTCGGGGACTACCCGGGCGAGCAGTACTTC
d_call: TRBD2; v_call: TRBV28; cdr3_length: 17; j_call: TRBJ2-7; clone_size: NA; cdr3_aa: CASSPLRLAGPSYEQYF; cdr3_nt: TGTGCCAGCAGTCCACTTCGACTAGCGGGACCCTCCTACGAGCAGTACTTC
d_call: NA; v_call: TRBV5-1; cdr3_length: 15; j_call: TRBJ2-5; clone_size: NA; cdr3_aa: CASSLEGLNQETQYF; cdr3_nt: TGCGCCAGCAGCTTGGAGGGACTTAATCAAGAGACCCAGTACTTC
d_call: TRBD2; v_call: TRBV5-1; cdr3_length: 13; j_call: TRBJ2-3; clone_size: once; cdr3_aa: CASRGGVTDTQYF; cdr3_nt: TGCGCCAGCAGGGGAGGGGTCACAGATACGCAGTATTTT
d_call: TRBD1; v_call: TRBV5-1; cdr3_length: 14; j_call: TRBJ2-5; clone_size: NA; cdr3_aa: CASSVGQGQETQYF; cdr3_nt: TGCGCCAGCAGCGTTGGACAGGGACAAGAGACCCAGTACTTC
d_call: TRBD2; v_call: TRBV19; cdr3_length: 15; j_call: TRBJ2-7; clone_size: NA; cdr3_aa: CASSTRTSGSYEQYF; cdr3_nt: TGTGCCAGTAGTACTCGGACTAGCGGGAGTTACGAGCAGTACTTC
d_call: NA; v_call: TRBV6-2/TRBV6-3; cdr3_length: 16; j_call: TRBJ1-5; clone_size: NA; cdr3_aa: CASSSGDTYSNQPQHF; cdr3_nt: TGTGCCAGCAGTTCCGGGGACACTTATAGCAATCAGCCCCAGCATTTT
d_call: TRBD1; v_call: TRBV19; cdr3_length: 15; j_call: TRBJ1-6; clone_size: NA; cdr3_aa: CASSMQGALDSPLHF; cdr3_nt: TGTGCCAGTAGTATGCAGGGGGCTCTCGATTCACCCCTCCACTTT
d_call: NA; v_call: TRBV6-2/TRBV6-3; cdr3_length: 12; j_call: TRBJ2-7; clone_size: once; cdr3_aa: CASSYPQLGLYF; cdr3_nt: TGTGCCAGCAGTTACCCGCAACTAGGGCTGTACTTC
d_call: NA; v_call: TRBV9; cdr3_length: 14; j_call: TRBJ2-3; clone_size: NA; cdr3_aa: CASSADREADTQYF; cdr3_nt: TGTGCCAGCAGCGCAGACAGGGAGGCTGATACGCAGTATTTT
d_call: NA; v_call: TRBV6-2/TRBV6-3; cdr3_length: 12; j_call: TRBJ1-1; clone_size: NA; cdr3_aa: CASSYELAEAFF; cdr3_nt: TGTGCCAGCAGTTATGAACTGGCTGAAGCTTTCTTT
d_call: NA; v_call: TRBV28; cdr3_length: 16; j_call: TRBJ2-7; clone_size: NA; cdr3_aa: CASSPLGAVLSYEQYF; cdr3_nt: TGTGCCAGCAGCCCCTTAGGGGCGGTCCTCTCCTACGAGCAGTACTTC
d_call: NA; v_call: TRBV5-1; cdr3_length: 13; j_call: TRBJ1-2; clone_size: NA; cdr3_aa: CASSLDRVGGYTF; cdr3_nt: TGCGCCAGCAGCTTGGACAGGGTTGGGGGCTACACCTTC
d_call: NA; v_call: TRBV25-1; cdr3_length: 11; j_call: TRBJ1-1; clone_size: NA; cdr3_aa: CASSAGYSAFF; cdr3_nt: TGTGCCAGCAGTGCGGGGTATTCAGCTTTCTTT
d_call: TRBD1; v_call: TRBV12-3/TRBV12-4; cdr3_length: 12; j_call: TRBJ2-7; clone_size: NA; cdr3_aa: CASTRDRGRQYF; cdr3_nt: TGTGCCAGCACCAGGGACAGGGGGCGGCAATACTTC
d_call: NA; v_call: TRBV18; cdr3_length: 13; j_call: TRBJ1-4; clone_size: NA; cdr3_aa: CASSPTRGEKLFF; cdr3_nt: TGTGCCAGCTCACCGACAAGGGGGGAAAAACTGTTTTTT
d_call: TRBD1; v_call: TRBV9; cdr3_length: 13; j_call: TRBJ1-4; clone_size: NA; cdr3_aa: CASSANRGEKLFF; cdr3_nt: TGTGCCAGCAGCGCAAACAGGGGTGAAAAACTGTTTTTT
d_call: TRBD2; v_call: TRBV6-5; cdr3_length: 15; j_call: TRBJ2-2; clone_size: NA; cdr3_aa: CASSYSSGSTGELFF; cdr3_nt: TGTGCCAGCAGTTACTCGAGCGGGAGCACCGGGGAGCTGTTTTTT
d_call: NA; v_call: TRBV30; cdr3_length: 13; j_call: TRBJ1-1; clone_size: NA; cdr3_aa: CAWSVRESFEAFF; cdr3_nt: TGTGCCTGGAGTGTACGGGAATCCTTTGAAGCTTTCTTT
d_call: NA; v_call: TRBV6-5; cdr3_length: 15; j_call: TRBJ2-7; clone_size: NA; cdr3_aa: CASSPPGQSSYEQYF; cdr3_nt: TGTGCCAGCAGTCCGCCGGGACAAAGCTCCTACGAGCAGTACTTC
d_call: TRBD1; v_call: TRBV28; cdr3_length: 13; j_call: TRBJ1-6; clone_size: few; cdr3_aa: CASIQGDGSPLHF; cdr3_nt: TGTGCCAGCATTCAGGGGGACGGTTCACCCCTCCACTTT
d_call: NA; v_call: TRBV21-1; cdr3_length: 15; j_call: TRBJ2-5; clone_size: NA; cdr3_aa: CASSKGSGGVKTQYF; cdr3_nt: TGTGCCAGCAGCAAAGGTTCGGGGGGCGTAAAGACCCAGTACTTC
d_call: TRBD2; v_call: TRBV7-9; cdr3_length: 15; j_call: TRBJ2-5; clone_size: NA; cdr3_aa: CASSFRTSGRETQYF; cdr3_nt: TGTGCCAGCAGCTTTAGGACTAGTGGGCGAGAGACCCAGTACTTC
d_call: NA; v_call: TRBV12-3/TRBV12-4; cdr3_length: 13; j_call: TRBJ2-7; clone_size: NA; cdr3_aa: CASSLSGSYEQYF; cdr3_nt: TGTGCCAGCAGTTTAAGCGGTTCCTACGAGCAGTACTTC
d_call: NA; v_call: TRBV19; cdr3_length: 13; j_call: TRBJ2-1; clone_size: once; cdr3_aa: CASSIERYNEQFF; cdr3_nt: TGTGCCAGTAGTATAGAGCGGTACAATGAGCAGTTCTTC
d_call: NA; v_call: TRBV5-1; cdr3_length: 14; j_call: TRBJ2-2; clone_size: NA; cdr3_aa: CASSLEQGGVQLFF; cdr3_nt: TGCGCCAGCAGCTTGGAGCAGGGGGGCGTACAGCTGTTTTTT
d_call: TRBD1; v_call: TRBV6-5; cdr3_length: 16; j_call: TRBJ2-2; clone_size: NA; cdr3_aa: CASRYGQGANTGELFF; cdr3_nt: TGTGCCAGCAGATACGGACAGGGGGCGAACACCGGGGAGCTGTTTTTT
d_call: TRBD2; v_call: TRBV19; cdr3_length: 16; j_call: TRBJ2-1; clone_size: NA; cdr3_aa: CASSIGGAGSYNEQFF; cdr3_nt: TGTGCCAGTAGTATCGGGGGGGCTGGATCCTACAATGAGCAGTTCTTC
d_call: TRBD1; v_call: TRBV28; cdr3_length: 15; j_call: TRBJ2-7; clone_size: once; cdr3_aa: CASSLGGTGLYEQYF; cdr3_nt: TGTGCCAGCAGTTTAGGCGGGACAGGCCTCTACGAGCAGTACTTC
d_call: TRBD2; v_call: TRBV9; cdr3_length: 18; j_call: TRBJ2-2; clone_size: NA; cdr3_aa: CASSSGTSGRAWTGELFF; cdr3_nt: TGTGCCAGCAGCTCGGGGACTAGCGGGAGGGCCTGGACCGGGGAGCTGTTTTTT
d_call: TRBD1; v_call: TRBV28; cdr3_length: 14; j_call: TRBJ1-2; clone_size: NA; cdr3_aa: CASSFRGLHYGYTF; cdr3_nt: TGTGCCAGCAGTTTTAGGGGGCTGCACTATGGCTACACCTTC
d_call: TRBD1; v_call: TRBV9; cdr3_length: 14; j_call: TRBJ1-1; clone_size: once; cdr3_aa: CASSTQPGGTEAFF; cdr3_nt: TGTGCCAGCAGCACCCAGCCAGGGGGCACTGAAGCTTTCTTT
d_call: NA; v_call: TRBV2; cdr3_length: 13; j_call: TRBJ2-7; clone_size: NA; cdr3_aa: CATKQGLAYEQYF; cdr3_nt: TGTGCCACCAAACAGGGTTTGGCCTACGAGCAGTACTTC
d_call: TRBD2; v_call: TRBV2; cdr3_length: 15; j_call: TRBJ2-7; clone_size: NA; cdr3_aa: CASRDGLAGLYEQYF; cdr3_nt: TGTGCCAGCAGGGACGGACTAGCGGGACTGTACGAGCAGTACTTC
d_call: TRBD2; v_call: TRBV19; cdr3_length: 13; j_call: TRBJ2-7; clone_size: NA; cdr3_aa: CASNAGTSNEQYF; cdr3_nt: TGTGCCAGTAACGCCGGGACTAGTAACGAGCAGTACTTC
d_call: NA; v_call: TRBV7-2; cdr3_length: 14; j_call: TRBJ1-2; clone_size: many; cdr3_aa: CASSLGLDNYGYTF; cdr3_nt: TGTGCCAGCAGCCTCGGACTCGATAACTATGGCTACACCTTC
d_call: TRBD2; v_call: TRBV7-3; cdr3_length: 17; j_call: TRBJ2-1; clone_size: NA; cdr3_aa: CASSHGLAGGLGNEQFF; cdr3_nt: TGTGCCAGCAGCCACGGACTAGCGGGAGGGTTGGGAAATGAGCAGTTCTTC
d_call: NA; v_call: TRBV19; cdr3_length: 15; j_call: TRBJ1-3; clone_size: NA; cdr3_aa: CASTTTEGSGNTIYF; cdr3_nt: TGTGCCAGTACCACAACAGAGGGCTCTGGAAACACCATATATTTT
d_call: NA; v_call: TRBV5-1; cdr3_length: 16; j_call: TRBJ2-3; clone_size: NA; cdr3_aa: CASSLYGGASTDTQYF; cdr3_nt: TGCGCCAGCAGCTTATACGGCGGGGCATCCACAGATACGCAGTATTTT
d_call: NA; v_call: TRBV7-3; cdr3_length: 15; j_call: TRBJ2-1; clone_size: NA; cdr3_aa: CASSRSGESNNEQFF; cdr3_nt: TGTGCCAGCAGCCGTTCAGGGGAAAGCAACAATGAGCAGTTCTTC
d_call: TRBD2; v_call: TRBV19; cdr3_length: 14; j_call: TRBJ2-7; clone_size: once; cdr3_aa: CASSIKWDYSEQYF; cdr3_nt: TGTGCCAGTAGTATAAAATGGGACTATTCCGAGCAGTACTTC
d_call: NA; v_call: TRBV10-3; cdr3_length: 13; j_call: TRBJ2-1; clone_size: NA; cdr3_aa: CAIKNGIYNEQFF; cdr3_nt: TGTGCCATCAAAAACGGGATTTACAATGAGCAGTTCTTC
d_call: NA; v_call: TRBV5-6; cdr3_length: 15; j_call: TRBJ1-3; clone_size: once; cdr3_aa: CASSLKRFSGNTIYF; cdr3_nt: TGTGCCAGCAGCTTGAAGAGGTTCTCTGGAAACACCATATATTTT
d_call: NA; v_call: TRBV19; cdr3_length: 16; j_call: TRBJ1-5; clone_size: NA; cdr3_aa: CASRYSSDGPNQPQHF; cdr3_nt: TGTGCCAGTAGATATTCTAGCGACGGGCCCAATCAGCCCCAGCATTTT
d_call: TRBD2; v_call: TRBV28; cdr3_length: 15; j_call: TRBJ2-7; clone_size: NA; cdr3_aa: CASSRLAEFSYEQYF; cdr3_nt: TGTGCCAGCAGCCGTCTAGCGGAGTTCTCCTACGAGCAGTACTTC
d_call: TRBD2; v_call: TRBV2; cdr3_length: 15; j_call: TRBJ2-2; clone_size: NA; cdr3_aa: CASRVAGQNTGELFF; cdr3_nt: TGTGCCAGCAGGGTAGCGGGACAGAACACCGGGGAGCTGTTTTTT
d_call: NA; v_call: TRBV27; cdr3_length: 15; j_call: TRBJ2-7; clone_size: once; cdr3_aa: CASSLRYPESYEQYF; cdr3_nt: TGTGCCAGCAGTTTAAGGTATCCGGAGAGCTACGAGCAGTACTTC
d_call: TRBD1; v_call: TRBV6-6; cdr3_length: 15; j_call: TRBJ1-1; clone_size: NA; cdr3_aa: CASSYDRDRNTEAFF; cdr3_nt: TGTGCCAGCAGTTACGACCGGGACAGGAACACTGAAGCTTTCTTT
d_call: TRBD2; v_call: TRBV30; cdr3_length: 13; j_call: TRBJ2-1; clone_size: NA; cdr3_aa: CAWSGTSFGEQFF; cdr3_nt: TGTGCCTGGAGTGGGACTAGTTTCGGTGAGCAGTTCTTC
d_call: NA; v_call: TRBV3-1/TRBV3-2; cdr3_length: 15; j_call: TRBJ2-3; clone_size: NA; cdr3_aa: CASSLDGGSTDTQYF; cdr3_nt: TGTGCCAGCAGCCTCGACGGAGGGAGCACAGATACGCAGTATTTT
d_call: TRBD2; v_call: TRBV5-8; cdr3_length: 15; j_call: TRBJ2-7; clone_size: few; cdr3_aa: CASSSGLAGSYEQYF; cdr3_nt: TGTGCCAGCAGCTCGGGACTAGCGGGCTCCTACGAGCAGTACTTC
d_call: NA; v_call: TRBV6-5; cdr3_length: 13; j_call: TRBJ1-1; clone_size: few; cdr3_aa: CASSYYSNTEAFF; cdr3_nt: TGTGCCAGCAGTTACTACAGCAACACTGAAGCTTTCTTT
d_call: TRBD2; v_call: TRBV5-1; cdr3_length: 19; j_call: TRBJ2-2; clone_size: NA; cdr3_aa: CASSLRPTGLAGQTGELFF; cdr3_nt: TGCGCCAGCAGCTTGCGGCCTACCGGACTAGCGGGGCAGACCGGGGAGCTGTTTTTT